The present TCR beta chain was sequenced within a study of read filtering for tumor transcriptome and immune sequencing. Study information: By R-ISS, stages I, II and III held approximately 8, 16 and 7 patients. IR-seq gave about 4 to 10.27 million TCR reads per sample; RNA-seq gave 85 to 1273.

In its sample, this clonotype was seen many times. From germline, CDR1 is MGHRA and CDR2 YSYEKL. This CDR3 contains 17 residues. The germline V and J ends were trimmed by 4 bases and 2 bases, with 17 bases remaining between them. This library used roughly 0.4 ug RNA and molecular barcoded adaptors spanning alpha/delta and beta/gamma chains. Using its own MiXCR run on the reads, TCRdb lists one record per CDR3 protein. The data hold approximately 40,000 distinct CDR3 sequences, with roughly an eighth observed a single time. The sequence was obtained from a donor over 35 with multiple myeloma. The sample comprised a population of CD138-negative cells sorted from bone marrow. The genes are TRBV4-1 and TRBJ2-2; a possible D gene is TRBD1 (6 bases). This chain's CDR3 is CASSPRRRGTNTGELFF. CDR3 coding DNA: TGCGCCAGCAGCCCCAGGAGAAGGGGGACAAACACCGGGGAGCTGTTTTTT.